The rows below give T cell receptor beta chains drawn from one sample of a study of cytomegalovirus exposure and HLA in healthy donors. The assay was immunoSEQ multiplex PCR, and TCRdb's table has in-frame clones only and misses some. There are roughly 200,000 clones in the sample; around 85% occur only once, and 1.7% lies in the top ten. Input material: PBMCs. The receptors were sampled from a man aged 45-60 years in good health and CMV-seronegative. Each CDR3 is given with its conserved first and last residue. Fields, in order: CDR3 length, D gene, clone size, J gene, V gene, CDR3 DNA, CDR3 protein. D genes are given only for firm matches. A row's size may be missing; if present it is once, few, many or a size class.

18,TRBD2,.,TRBJ2-1,TRBV18,TGTGCCAGCTCACCGGGACTAGCGTCATTGAGCTCCTACAATGAGCAGTTCTTC,CASSPGLASLSSYNEQFF
15,.,.,TRBJ2-1,TRBV7-9,TGTGCCAGCAGCTTAGGGGGGGTCCCGGTCAATGAGCAGTTCTTC,CASSLGGVPVNEQFF
17,TRBD1,.,TRBJ2-2,TRBV18,TGTGCCAGCTCACCACCGAGAGGGGGACAGGGGACCGGGGAGCTGTTTTTT,CASSPPRGGQGTGELFF
16,.,.,TRBJ2-7,TRBV5-4,TGTGCCAGCAGCTCTGCTGGGGCGGGATCCCCCTACGAGCAGTACTTC,CASSSAGAGSPYEQYF
14,TRBD1,.,TRBJ2-1,TRBV5-1,TGCGCCAGCAGCATAGGGACAGAAACCAATGAGCAGTTCTTC,CASSIGTETNEQFF
14,TRBD2,few,TRBJ2-7,TRBV10-3,TGTGCCACCGCCCCCAGCGGGAGGGCCTACGAGCAGTACTTC,CATAPSGRAYEQYF
16,.,.,TRBJ2-2,TRBV29-1,TGCAGCGTTGCCGTCCAAGCGGGCCTGAACACCGGGGAGCTGTTTTTT,CSVAVQAGLNTGELFF
15,TRBD1,.,TRBJ1-5,TRBV2,TGTGCCAGCAGTGAAGCGGGGACAGGTTTAGGACCCCAGCATTTT,CASSEAGTGLGPQHF
16,TRBD1,.,TRBJ2-7,TRBV5-1,TGCGCCAGCAGCTTGGTTGGGGACAGGGGCTCCTACGAGCAGTACTTC,CASSLVGDRGSYEQYF
15,TRBD2,.,TRBJ2-7,TRBV7-2,TGTGCCAGCAGCGCCGGACTAGCGGGAGTTTACGAGCAGTACTTC,CASSAGLAGVYEQYF
16,TRBD1,.,TRBJ2-7,TRBV30,TGTGCCTGGAGTGTAGATGCAGGGGGACAATCCTACGAGCAGTACTTC,CAWSVDAGGQSYEQYF
14,.,once,TRBJ1-5,TRBV7-2,TGTGCCAGCAGCTTAGTTGGACAGTATCAGCCCCAGCATTTT,CASSLVGQYQPQHF
15,TRBD1,.,TRBJ1-1,TRBV6-5,TGTGCCAGCAGGGAGGACAGGGGGCAGGACACTGAAGCTTTCTTT,CASREDRGQDTEAFF
13,.,.,TRBJ2-7,TRBV28,TGTGCCAGCAGTTTACCGGTTTCCTACGAGCAGTACTTC,CASSLPVSYEQYF
13,.,.,TRBJ1-5,TRBV9,TGTGCCAGCAGCGACAGGGGCAATCAGCCCCAGCATTTT,CASSDRGNQPQHF
14,TRBD1,.,TRBJ1-5,TRBV25-1,TGTGCCAGCGCCCGAGGGACAGCTAATCAGCCCCAGCATTTT,CASARGTANQPQHF
16,TRBD2,.,TRBJ2-1,TRBV5-1,TGCGCCAGCAGCTTGGACGGGACTAGCGGGAGTTCGGAGCAGTTCTTC,CASSLDGTSGSSEQFF
12,.,.,TRBJ2-7,TRBV6-6,TGTGCCAGCAGTTACTTGGCACCCGCGCAGTACTTC,CASSYLAPAQYF
16,TRBD1,.,TRBJ2-7,TRBV7-6,TGTGCCAGCAGCCTAGGGACAGGGGCCGTCTCCTACGAGCAGTACTTC,CASSLGTGAVSYEQYF
11,.,.,TRBJ2-7,TRBV25-1,TGTGCCAGCAGCTCCTCCTACGAGCAGTACTTC,CASSSSYEQYF
13,TRBD1,.,TRBJ1-2,TRBV6-5,TGTGCCAGCAGTTCGACAGGGAACTATGGCTACACCTTC,CASSSTGNYGYTF
17,TRBD1,.,TRBJ1-2,TRBV7-2,TGTGCCAGCAGCTTAGCGGGGTCTCTACAGGGGGGTGATGGCTACACCTTC,CASSLAGSLQGGDGYTF
14,.,.,TRBJ2-3,TRBV2,TGTGCCAGCAGGGCCCGACTTAGCACAGATACGCAGTATTTT,CASRARLSTDTQYF
16,TRBD1,.,TRBJ1-5,TRBV28,TGTGCCAGCAGTTCCCCGGGACAGGGGGACAATCAGCCCCAGCATTTT,CASSSPGQGDNQPQHF
17,TRBD2,.,TRBJ2-7,TRBV7-9,TGTGCCAGCAGCTCCTCCCCTTTTAGCGGGAGGGCCTACGAGCAGTACTTC,CASSSSPFSGRAYEQYF
17,TRBD2,few,TRBJ2-1,TRBV4-1,TGCGCCAGCAGCCAAGATCCGACAGCGGGAGGGAGGAATGAGCAGTTCTTC,CASSQDPTAGGRNEQFF